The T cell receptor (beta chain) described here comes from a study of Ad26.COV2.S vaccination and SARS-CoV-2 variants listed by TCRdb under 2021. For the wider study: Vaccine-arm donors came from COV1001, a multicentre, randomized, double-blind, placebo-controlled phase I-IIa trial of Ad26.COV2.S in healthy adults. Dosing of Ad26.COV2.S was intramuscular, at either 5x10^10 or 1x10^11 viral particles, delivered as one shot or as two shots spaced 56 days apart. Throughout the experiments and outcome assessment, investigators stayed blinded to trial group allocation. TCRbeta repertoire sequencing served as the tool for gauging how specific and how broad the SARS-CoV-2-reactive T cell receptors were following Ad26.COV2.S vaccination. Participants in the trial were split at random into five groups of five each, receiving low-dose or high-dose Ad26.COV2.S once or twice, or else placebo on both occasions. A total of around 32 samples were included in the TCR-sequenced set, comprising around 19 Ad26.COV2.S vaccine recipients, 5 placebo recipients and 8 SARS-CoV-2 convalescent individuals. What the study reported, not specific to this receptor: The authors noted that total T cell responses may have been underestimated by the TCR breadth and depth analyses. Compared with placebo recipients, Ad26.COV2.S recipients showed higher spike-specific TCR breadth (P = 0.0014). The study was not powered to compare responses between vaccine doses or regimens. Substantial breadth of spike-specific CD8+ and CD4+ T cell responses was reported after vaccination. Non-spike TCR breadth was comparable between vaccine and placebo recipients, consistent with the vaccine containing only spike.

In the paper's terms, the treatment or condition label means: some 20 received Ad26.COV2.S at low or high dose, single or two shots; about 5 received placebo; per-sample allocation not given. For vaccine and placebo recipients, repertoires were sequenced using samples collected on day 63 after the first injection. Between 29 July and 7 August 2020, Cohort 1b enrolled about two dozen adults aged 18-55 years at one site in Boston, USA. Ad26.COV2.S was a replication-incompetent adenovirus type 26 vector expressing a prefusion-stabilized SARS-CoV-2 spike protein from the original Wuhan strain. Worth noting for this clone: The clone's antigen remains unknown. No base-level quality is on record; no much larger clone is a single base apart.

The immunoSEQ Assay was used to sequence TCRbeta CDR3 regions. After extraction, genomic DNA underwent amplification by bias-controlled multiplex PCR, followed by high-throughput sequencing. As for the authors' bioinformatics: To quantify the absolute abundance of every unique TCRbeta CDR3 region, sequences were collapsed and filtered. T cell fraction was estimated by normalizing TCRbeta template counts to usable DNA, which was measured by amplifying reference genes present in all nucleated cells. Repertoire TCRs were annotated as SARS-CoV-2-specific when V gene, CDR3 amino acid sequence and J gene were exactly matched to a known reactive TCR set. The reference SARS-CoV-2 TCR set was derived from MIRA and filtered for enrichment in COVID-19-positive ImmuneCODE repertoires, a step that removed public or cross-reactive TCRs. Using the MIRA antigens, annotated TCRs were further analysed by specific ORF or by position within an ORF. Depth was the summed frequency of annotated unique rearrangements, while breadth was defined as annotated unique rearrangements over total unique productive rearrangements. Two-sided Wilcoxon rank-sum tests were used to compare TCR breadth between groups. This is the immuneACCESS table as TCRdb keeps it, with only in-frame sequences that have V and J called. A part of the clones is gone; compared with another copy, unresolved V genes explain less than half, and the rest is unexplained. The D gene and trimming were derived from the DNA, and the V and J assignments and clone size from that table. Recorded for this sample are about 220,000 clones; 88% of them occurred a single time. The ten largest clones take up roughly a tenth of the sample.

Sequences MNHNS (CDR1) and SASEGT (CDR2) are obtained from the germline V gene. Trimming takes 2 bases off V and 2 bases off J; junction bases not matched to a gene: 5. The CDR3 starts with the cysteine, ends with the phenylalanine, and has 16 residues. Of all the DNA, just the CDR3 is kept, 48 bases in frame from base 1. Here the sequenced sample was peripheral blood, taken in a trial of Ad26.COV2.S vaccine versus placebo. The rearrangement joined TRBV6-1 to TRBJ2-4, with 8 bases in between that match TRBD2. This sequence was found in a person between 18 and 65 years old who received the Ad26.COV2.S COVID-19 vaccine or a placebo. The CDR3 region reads CASSERPGGSKNIQYF. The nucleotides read TGTGCCAGCAGTGAACGGCCGGGGGGGTCCAAAAACATTCAGTACTTC.